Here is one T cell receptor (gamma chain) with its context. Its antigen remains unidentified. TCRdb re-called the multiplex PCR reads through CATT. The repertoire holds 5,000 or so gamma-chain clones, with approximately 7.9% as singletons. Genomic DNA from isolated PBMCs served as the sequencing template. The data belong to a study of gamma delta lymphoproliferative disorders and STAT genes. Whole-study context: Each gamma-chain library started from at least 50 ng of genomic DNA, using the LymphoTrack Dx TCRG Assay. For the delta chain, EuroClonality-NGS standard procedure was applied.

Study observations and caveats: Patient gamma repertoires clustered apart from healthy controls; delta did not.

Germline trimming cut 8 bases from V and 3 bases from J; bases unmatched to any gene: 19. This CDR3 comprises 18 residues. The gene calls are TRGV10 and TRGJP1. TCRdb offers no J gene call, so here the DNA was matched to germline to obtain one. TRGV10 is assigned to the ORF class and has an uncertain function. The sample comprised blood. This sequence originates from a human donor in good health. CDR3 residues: CAAWDPLAMGPTGWFKIF. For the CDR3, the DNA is TGTGCTGCGTGGGACCCGCTAGCCATGGGTCCCACTGGTTGGTTCAAGATATTT.